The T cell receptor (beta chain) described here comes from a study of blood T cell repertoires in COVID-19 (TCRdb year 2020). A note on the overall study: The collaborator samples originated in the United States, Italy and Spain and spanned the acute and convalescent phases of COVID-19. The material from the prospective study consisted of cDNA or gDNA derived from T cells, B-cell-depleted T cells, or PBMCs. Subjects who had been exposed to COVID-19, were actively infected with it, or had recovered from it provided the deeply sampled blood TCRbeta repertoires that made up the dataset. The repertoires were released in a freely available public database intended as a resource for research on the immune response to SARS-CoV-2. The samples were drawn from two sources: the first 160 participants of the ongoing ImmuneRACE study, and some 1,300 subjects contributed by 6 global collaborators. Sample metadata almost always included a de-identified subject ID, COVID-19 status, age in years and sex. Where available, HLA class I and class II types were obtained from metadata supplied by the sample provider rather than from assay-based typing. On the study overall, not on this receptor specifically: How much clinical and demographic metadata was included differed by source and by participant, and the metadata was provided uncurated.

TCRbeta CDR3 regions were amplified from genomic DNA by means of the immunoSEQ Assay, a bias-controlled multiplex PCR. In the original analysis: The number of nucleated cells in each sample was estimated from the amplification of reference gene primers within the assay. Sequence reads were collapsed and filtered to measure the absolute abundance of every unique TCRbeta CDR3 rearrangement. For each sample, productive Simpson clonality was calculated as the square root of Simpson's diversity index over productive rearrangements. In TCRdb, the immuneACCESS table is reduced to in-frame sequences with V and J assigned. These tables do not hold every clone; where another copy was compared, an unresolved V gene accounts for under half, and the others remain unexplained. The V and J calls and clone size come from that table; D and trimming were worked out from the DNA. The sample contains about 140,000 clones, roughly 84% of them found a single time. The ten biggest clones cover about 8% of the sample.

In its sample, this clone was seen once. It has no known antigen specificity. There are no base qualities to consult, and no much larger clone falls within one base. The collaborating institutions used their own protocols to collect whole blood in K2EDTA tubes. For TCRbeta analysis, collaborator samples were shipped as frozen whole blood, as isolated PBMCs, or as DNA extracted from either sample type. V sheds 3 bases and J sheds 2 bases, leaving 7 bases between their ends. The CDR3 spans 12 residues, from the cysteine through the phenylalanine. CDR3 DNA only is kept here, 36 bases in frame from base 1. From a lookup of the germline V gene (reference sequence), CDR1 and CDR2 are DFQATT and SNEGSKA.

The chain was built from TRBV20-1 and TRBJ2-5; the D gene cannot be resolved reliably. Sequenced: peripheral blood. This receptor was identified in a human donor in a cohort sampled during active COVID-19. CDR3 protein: CSASYRQETQYF. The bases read TGCAGTGCTAGTTACAGACAAGAGACCCAGTACTTC.